Below, 11 T cell receptor beta chains from the same sample are listed, as sequenced in a study of CD8+ T cells in alopecia areata. RNA extraction and reverse transcription yielded cDNA as sequencing template. Produced via immunoSEQ multiplex PCR; TCRdb's table is partial and in-frame only. The data contain approximately 180,000 clones, about 63% of them singletons. The specimen was CD4+ T cells sorted from blood, collected at week 0. The receptor set was obtained from a human donor with alopecia areata.

This clone was picked up a small number of times. This chain links TRBV4-3 with TRBJ1-1; tentatively, D is TRBD1 (6 bases). The CDR3 sequence is 13 residues long. Germline CDR1 and CDR2: LGHNA and YSLEER. V was cut by 4 bases and J by 7 bases, with 13 bases left in between. DNA of the CDR3: TGCGCCAGCAGCCCCTATGGACAGTTTGAAGCTTTCTTT. Its translation: CASSPYGQFEAFF.

The rearrangement links TRBV9 to TRBJ2-2, with unresolved D. Germline V lookup: CDR1 SGDLS, CDR2 YYNGEE. This CDR3 is 19 amino acids long. V was clipped by 0 bases and J by 1 base, with 19 bases between them. The CDR3 is CASSVGDPGRPVNTGELFF. The CDR3 DNA is TGTGCCAGCAGCGTAGGTGACCCGGGCAGGCCGGTGAACACCGGGGAGCTGTTTTTT.

This clone was seen only a few times. The CDR3 region is CASSRSQTGELFF. DNA of the CDR3: TGTGCCAGCAGCCGTAGTCAGACCGGGGAGCTGTTTTTT. This sequence joins TRBV9 and TRBJ2-2, with D unresolved. With 4 bases removed from V and 5 bases from J, the gap between germline ends came to 9 bases. Looked up from germline, CDR1 is SGDLS and CDR2 is YYNGEE. This CDR3 is built from 13 residues.

The V call is TRBV9, the J call TRBJ2-3, with 7 bases that match TRBD2. This CDR3 has 15 amino acids. Germline trimming cut 4 bases from V and 2 bases from J; bases unmatched to any gene: 7. CDR1 and CDR2 (germline): SGDLS, YYNGEE. CDR3 sequence (DNA): TGTGCCAGCAGCCTCATCGCGGGGGACACAGATACGCAGTATTTT. Its translation is CASSLIAGDTDTQYF.

V and J are TRBV25-1 and TRBJ2-3; TRBD2 might be the D (7 bases). The germline gives CDR1 MGHDK, CDR2 SYGVNS. The CDR3 length is 15 residues. The V and J ends lost 3 bases and 2 bases respectively, with 12 bases between them. CDR3 region: CASSDTGGHTDTQYF. CDR3 sequence (DNA): TGTGCCAGCAGTGATACCGGGGGGCACACAGATACGCAGTATTTT.

This chain uses TRBV27 with TRBJ1-1; 8 bases are shared with TRBD1. J was trimmed by 6 bases and V by 5 bases; bases with no gene match: 11. This CDR3 comprises 15 residues. Germline V gene lookup returns CDR1 MNHEY and CDR2 SMNVEV (reference sequence). The CDR3 loop is CASSPQGQATAEAFF. The DNA for the CDR3 is TGTGCCAGCAGTCCCCAGGGACAGGCCACTGCTGAAGCTTTCTTT.

The CDR3 DNA sequence: TGTGCTAGTGGTTTGGGTCACTCGGAGAGCACAGATACGCAGTATTTT. Protein sequence: CASGLGHSESTDTQYF. The chain has TRBV12-5 and TRBJ2-3, with D uncertain. V dropped 1 base and J dropped 0 bases, with 11 bases sitting between them. The CDR3 contains 16 residues. Germline V lookup: CDR1 LGHNT, CDR2 FRNRAP.

This clone was seen many times. The rearrangement uses TRBV7-2 and TRBJ1-4; no definite D call. The V gene lost 2 bases and the J gene lost 14 bases, with 6 bases spanning the gap. This CDR3 contains 10 residues. CDR1 and CDR2 (germline): SGHTA, FQGNSA. The CDR3, as DNA: TGTGCCAGCAGCTTAAGCGGGCTGTTTTTT. Protein sequence: CASSLSGLFF.

Turning to this clone: Different DNA sequences within this sample yield the same CDR3. This chain connects TRBV6-5 to TRBJ2-5, with TRBD1 matching 8 bases. V gave up 2 bases and J gave up 2 bases; unmatched junction bases: 4. CDR1 and CDR2 (germline): MNHEY, SVGAGI. The CDR3 covers 15 residues. In DNA, the CDR3 is TGTGCCAGCAGTTACGGGGGGACAGGACAAGAGACCCAGTACTTC. Translating it yields CASSYGGTGQETQYF.

This clone has more than one count but fewer than ten. The chain recombines TRBV29-1 with TRBJ1-2, with D possibly being TRBD1 (5 bases). The CDR3 contains 14 residues. V lost 4 bases to trimming and J lost 0 bases, with 12 bases between them. Germline V CDR1 and CDR2: SQVTM, ANQGSEA. Written as DNA, the CDR3 is TGCAGCGTTGGCCCATTAGGGGCTAACTATGGCTACACCTTC. This encodes CSVGPLGANYGYTF.

CDR3 bases: TGTGCCAGTAAGGGGGACAGCCTCTACGAGCAGTACTTC. It encodes CASKGDSLYEQYF. The chain is built from TRBV18 and TRBJ2-7, with 7 bases that match TRBD1. The length of the CDR3 is 13 residues. In germline, CDR1 is KGHSH, CDR2 LQKENI. J lost 3 bases, V lost 9 bases, and 8 bases had no gene match.